Sequencing of this T cell receptor beta chain was carried out in a study of identical twins. This CDR3 region has 12 residues. Trimming took off 7 bases at V and 8 bases at J, with 13 bases between the two ends. Germline values: CDR1 SGDLS, CDR2 YYNGEE. This clonotype was seen only a few times. TCRdb called the 5' RACE reads again in MiXCR, with one record for every CDR3 protein. In the table there are hundreds of thousands of distinct CDR3 sequences, 15% to 20% of which are singletons. This sample also appeared in a second study, on T cells expressing NK-cell markers.

The sequenced material came from PBMCs. The chain joins TRBV9 to TRBJ2-1; tentative D call: TRBD2 (6 bases). The source of this sequence is a woman aged 18 to 35 in good health. The CDR3 nucleotides read TGTGCCAGCGGGCGGGACGGGGATGAGCAGTTCTTC. Translation: CASGRDGDEQFF.